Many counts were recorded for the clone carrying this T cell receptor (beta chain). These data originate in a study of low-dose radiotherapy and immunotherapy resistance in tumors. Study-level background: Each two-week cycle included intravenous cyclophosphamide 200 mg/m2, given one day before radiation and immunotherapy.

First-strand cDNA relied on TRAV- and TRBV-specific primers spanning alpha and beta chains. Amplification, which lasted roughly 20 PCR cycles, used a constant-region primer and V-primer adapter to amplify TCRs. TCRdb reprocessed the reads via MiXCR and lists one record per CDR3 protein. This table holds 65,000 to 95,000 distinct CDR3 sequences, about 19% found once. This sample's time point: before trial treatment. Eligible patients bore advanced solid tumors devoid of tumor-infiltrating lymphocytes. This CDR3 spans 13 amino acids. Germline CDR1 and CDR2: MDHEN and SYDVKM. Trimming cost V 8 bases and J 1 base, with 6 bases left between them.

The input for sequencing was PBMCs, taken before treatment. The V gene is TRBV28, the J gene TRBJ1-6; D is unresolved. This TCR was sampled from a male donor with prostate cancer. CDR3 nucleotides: TGTGCCAGCGTAAAGTCCTATAATTCACCCCTCCACTTT. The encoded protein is CASVKSYNSPLHF. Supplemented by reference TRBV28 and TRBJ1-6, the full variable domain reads DVKVTQSSRYLVKRTGEKVFLECVQDMDHENMFWYRQDPGLGLRLIYFSYDVKMKEKGDIPEGYSVSREKKERFSLILESASTNQTSMYLCASVKSYNSPLHFGNGTRLTVT.